This T cell receptor beta chain was identified during a study of CD8 T cells in ankylosing spondylitis. Study-level findings and limits: Typical of ankylosing spondylitis blood, it appeared, was a TCR beta motif of eight highly homologous variants. Relatively rare in peripheral blood, disease-linked clones were also CD8+. Significantly higher representation of disease-linked clones was reported for matched ankylosing spondylitis synovial fluid. Previous work reported some of these motif variants in the synovial fluid and blood of reactive arthritis.

Points on this clonotype: The target antigen is unknown.

The V segment lost 8 bases and the J segment 2 bases; nucleotides outside the gene matches: 2. The CDR3 consists of 13 residues. Germline V gene lookup returns CDR1 MGHDK and CDR2 SYGVNS. MiXCR was run by TCRdb on the 5' RACE reads, yielding one entry per CDR3 protein. The repertoire includes some 350,000 distinct CDR3 sequences, roughly 14% of them detected once, and roughly 1.1% sits in the top ten. The origin of this receptor is a male donor with ankylosing spondylitis or in good health (not recorded which). The source material was blood, either unsorted or a sorted T cell fraction (not recorded which). The chain carries TRBV25-1 and TRBJ2-5; 10 bases map to TRBD2. CDR3 protein: CASVSGGQETQYF. In DNA, the CDR3 is TGTGCCAGCGTTAGCGGGGGGCAAGAGACCCAGTACTTC.